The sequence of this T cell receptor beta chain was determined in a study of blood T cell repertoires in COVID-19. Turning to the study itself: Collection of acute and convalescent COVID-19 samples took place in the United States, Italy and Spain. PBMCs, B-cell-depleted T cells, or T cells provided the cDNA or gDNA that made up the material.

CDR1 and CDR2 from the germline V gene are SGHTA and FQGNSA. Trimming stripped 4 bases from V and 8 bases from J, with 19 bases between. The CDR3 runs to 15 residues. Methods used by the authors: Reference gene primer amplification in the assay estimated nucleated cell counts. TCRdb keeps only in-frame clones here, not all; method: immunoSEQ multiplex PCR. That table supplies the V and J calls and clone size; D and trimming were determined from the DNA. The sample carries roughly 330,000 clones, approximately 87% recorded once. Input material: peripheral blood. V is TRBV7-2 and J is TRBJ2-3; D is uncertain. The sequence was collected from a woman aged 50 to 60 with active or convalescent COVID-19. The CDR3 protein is CASSSHTAASRTQYF. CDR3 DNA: TGTGCCAGCAGCTCGCACACCGCGGCTTCCCGTACGCAGTATTTT.